One and the same sample provided the 9 T cell receptor beta chains below, sequenced in a study of breast tumors, draining lymph nodes, adjacent tissues. Axillary draining lymph nodes of breast cancer patients supplied the node samples. Each CDR3 protein is one row after TCRdb ran MiXCR on the multiplex PCR reads. The repertoire holds over 200,000 distinct CDR3 sequences, with 30% to 35% as singletons. The sample consisted of axillary lymph node tissue. These receptors originate from a female donor with breast cancer. Some clones in this sample may be carry-over from other donors' samples.

In its sample, this clonotype was seen many times. The CDR3 spells CAISESSGTGLYGYTF. CDR3 coding DNA: TGTGCCATCAGTGAGTCTTCCGGGACAGGTCTCTACGGCTACACCTTC. The chain joins TRBV10-3 to TRBJ1-2; 8 bases map to TRBD1. Germline CDR1 ENHRY, CDR2 SYGVKD. The CDR3 covers 16 residues. V gave up 0 bases and J gave up 8 bases; unmatched junction bases: 11.

This clonotype was counted many times. This chain connects TRBV3-1 to TRBJ1-5; D ambiguous. Germline lookup yields CDR1 LGHDT and CDR2 YNNKEL (reference sequence). With 4 bases removed from V and 5 bases from J, the gap between germline ends came to 9 bases. This CDR3 is 13 amino acids long. CDR3 loop: CASSLEGHQPQHF. CDR3 nucleotide sequence: TGTGCCAGCAGCCTGGAGGGCCATCAGCCCCAGCATTTT.

This clonotype was seen repeatedly, ten times or more. This rearrangement joins TRBV20-1 to TRBJ2-3; 7 nucleotides line up with TRBD2. The CDR3 has 14 amino acids. Germline lookup yields CDR1 DFQATT and CDR2 SNEGSKA (reference sequence). V lost 3 bases and J lost 3; bases outside the gene matches: 6. CDR3 in amino acids: CSASGTTRTDTQYF. DNA for the CDR3: TGCAGTGCTAGTGGGACTACCCGGACAGATACGCAGTATTTT.

This clonotype was seen at least ten times. The rearrangement joins TRBV12-3 or TRBV12-4 to TRBJ2-7; TRBD2 matches 10 bases. The CDR3 spans 15 residues. Unmatched junction bases numbered 3, after V lost 2 bases and J lost 2 bases. The CDR3 DNA follows: TGTGCCAGCAGTTTAAACCTAGCGGGGGCCTACGAGCAGTACTTC. Translation: CASSLNLAGAYEQYF.

Ten or more counts support this clonotype. The V gene is TRBV7-8, the J gene TRBJ2-7; no reliable D call. The CDR3 loop spans 8 amino acids. V lost 7 bases and J lost 11, with 6 bases in between. Germline V gives CDR1 SGHVS, CDR2 FQNEAQ. The CDR3 nucleotides read TGTGCCAGCACGGCGAAGTACTTC. It codes for CASTAKYF.

This clonotype was counted at least ten times. CDR3 sequence: CATKGQGGETQYF. CDR3 DNA sequence: TGTGCCACCAAGGGACAGGGGGGTGAGACCCAGTACTTC. This chain connects TRBV24-1 to TRBJ2-5, with TRBD1 identical over 11 bases. Germline assignment: CDR1 KGHDR and CDR2 SFDVKD. This CDR3 has 13 amino acids. The ends lost 8 bases at V and 5 bases at J; junction bases unmatched: 3.

The J gene is TRBJ2-1, the V gene TRBV20-1; possibly TRBD2 for D (7 bases). V was shortened by 5 bases and J by 9 bases, with 23 bases between the two germline ends. CDR3 length: 15 amino acids. The germline CDR1 and CDR2 sequences are DFQATT and SNEGSKA (reference sequence). CDR3 DNA: TGCAGTGCTGAATCCGGGACGGGGGGCAGAGGTGAGCAGTTCTTC. Translating gives CSAESGTGGRGEQFF.

This clonotype showed up just a few times. Written as DNA, the CDR3 is TGTGCCAGCAGCTTTGACCGGGACACGCCCACCTACGAGCAGTACTTC. Protein product: CASSFDRDTPTYEQYF. The rearrangement uses TRBV11-3 and TRBJ2-7; TRBD1 is a possible D gene (6 bases). Per germline, CDR1 SGHNT and CDR2 YENEEA. The CDR3 spans 16 residues. Between the trimmed V and J ends, which lost 3 bases and 2 bases, there was a span of 17 bases.

The genes are TRBV9 and TRBJ2-6; D is undetermined. Germline V CDR1 and CDR2: SGDLS, YYNGEE. The CDR3 loop spans 13 amino acids. Trimming removed 0 bases at V and 6 bases at J, with 4 bases between. CDR3 amino acids: CASSVDPANVLTF. The CDR3 DNA follows: TGTGCCAGCAGCGTAGATCCGGCCAACGTCCTGACTTTC.